The T cell receptor beta chain described here comes from a study of T cell responses to AZD1222 COVID-19 vaccine. This clone came up once. Produced via immunoSEQ multiplex PCR; TCRdb's table is partial and in-frame only. Counted here are 100,000 to 150,000 clones, 85% to 95% occurring once; the ten biggest clones make up around 5%. CDR3 length: 16 amino acids. Germline CDR1 is SNHLY and CDR2 is FYNNEI. Trimming pared 2 bases from V and 0 bases from J, leaving 13 bases between. J is TRBJ1-2 and V is TRBV2; D is perhaps TRBD1 (5 bases). The source of this sequence is an adult who received the AZD1222 COVID-19 vaccine. The input for sequencing was peripheral blood, taken 28 days after the second AZD1222 dose. The CDR3 sequence: CASSESRRGANYGYTF. Written as DNA, the CDR3 is TGTGCCAGCAGTGAATCCCGACGAGGGGCTAACTATGGCTACACCTTC.